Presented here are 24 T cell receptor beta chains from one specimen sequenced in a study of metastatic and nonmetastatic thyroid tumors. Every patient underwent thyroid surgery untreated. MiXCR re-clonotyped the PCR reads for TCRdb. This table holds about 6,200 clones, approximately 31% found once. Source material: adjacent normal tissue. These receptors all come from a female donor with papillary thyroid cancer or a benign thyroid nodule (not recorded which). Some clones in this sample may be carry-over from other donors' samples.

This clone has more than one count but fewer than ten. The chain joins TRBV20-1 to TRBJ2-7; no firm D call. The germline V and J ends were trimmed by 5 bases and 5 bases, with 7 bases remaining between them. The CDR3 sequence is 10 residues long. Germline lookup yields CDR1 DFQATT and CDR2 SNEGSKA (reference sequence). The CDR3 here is CSAEKDEQYF. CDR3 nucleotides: TGCAGTGCTGAGAAAGACGAGCAGTACTTC.

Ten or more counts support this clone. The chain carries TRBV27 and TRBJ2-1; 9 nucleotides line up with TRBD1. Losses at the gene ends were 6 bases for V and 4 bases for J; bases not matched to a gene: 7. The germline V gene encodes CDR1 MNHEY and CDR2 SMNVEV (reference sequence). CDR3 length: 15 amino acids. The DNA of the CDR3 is TGTGCCAGCAGCTCTCCGGGACAGGGATACAATGAGCAGTTCTTC. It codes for CASSSPGQGYNEQFF.

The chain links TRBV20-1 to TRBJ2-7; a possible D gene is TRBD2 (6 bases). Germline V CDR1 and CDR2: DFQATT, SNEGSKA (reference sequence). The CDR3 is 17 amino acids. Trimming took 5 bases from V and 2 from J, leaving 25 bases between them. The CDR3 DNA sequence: TGCAGTGCTCCCTCTTCTATTTCCGGGGGTCCACCCTACGAGCAGTACTTC. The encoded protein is CSAPSSISGGPPYEQYF.

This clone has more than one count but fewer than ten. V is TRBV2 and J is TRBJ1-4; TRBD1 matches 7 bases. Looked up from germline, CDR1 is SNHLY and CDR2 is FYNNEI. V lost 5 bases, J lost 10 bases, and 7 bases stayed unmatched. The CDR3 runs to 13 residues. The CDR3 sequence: CASSSRGQAKLFF. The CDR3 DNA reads TGTGCCAGCAGTTCCCGAGGACAGGCAAAACTGTTTTTT. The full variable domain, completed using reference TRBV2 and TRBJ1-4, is EPEVTQTPSHQVTQMGQEVILRCVPISNHLYFYWYRQILGQKVEFLVSFYNNEISEKSEIFDDQFSVERPDGSNFTLKIRSTKLEDSAMYFCASSSRGQAKLFFGSGTQLSVL.

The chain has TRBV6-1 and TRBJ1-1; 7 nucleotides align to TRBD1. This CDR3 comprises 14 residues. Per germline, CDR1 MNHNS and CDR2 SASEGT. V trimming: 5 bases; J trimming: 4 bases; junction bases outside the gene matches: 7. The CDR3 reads CASSIWTGATEAFF. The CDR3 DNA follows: TGTGCCAGCAGTATCTGGACAGGCGCCACTGAAGCTTTCTTT.

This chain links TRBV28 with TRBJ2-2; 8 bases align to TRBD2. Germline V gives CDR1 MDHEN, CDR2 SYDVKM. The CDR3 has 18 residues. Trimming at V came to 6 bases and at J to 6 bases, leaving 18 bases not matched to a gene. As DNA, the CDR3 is TGTGCCAGCAGCCTGTTTGGGGGTGCGGGGGGCCGGGCCGGGGAGCTGTTTTTT. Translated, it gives CASSLFGGAGGRAGELFF. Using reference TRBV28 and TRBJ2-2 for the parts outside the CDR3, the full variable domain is DVKVTQSSRYLVKRTGEKVFLECVQDMDHENMFWYRQDPGLGLRLIYFSYDVKMKEKGDIPEGYSVSREKKERFSLILESASTNQTSMYLCASSLFGGAGGRAGELFFGEGSRLTVL.

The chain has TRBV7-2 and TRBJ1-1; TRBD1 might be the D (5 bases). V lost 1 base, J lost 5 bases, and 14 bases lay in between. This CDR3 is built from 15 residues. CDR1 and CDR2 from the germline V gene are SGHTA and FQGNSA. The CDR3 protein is CASSLEPDSKTEAFF. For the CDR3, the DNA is TGTGCCAGCAGCTTAGAACCCGACAGTAAAACTGAAGCTTTCTTT.

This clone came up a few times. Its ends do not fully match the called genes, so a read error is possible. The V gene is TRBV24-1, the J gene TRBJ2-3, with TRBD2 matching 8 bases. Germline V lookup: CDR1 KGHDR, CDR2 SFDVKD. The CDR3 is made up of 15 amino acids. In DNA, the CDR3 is TGTGACACCAGTGAGGGCGGGGGGACCAAAGATACGAAGTATTTT. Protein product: CDTSEGGGTKDTKYF.

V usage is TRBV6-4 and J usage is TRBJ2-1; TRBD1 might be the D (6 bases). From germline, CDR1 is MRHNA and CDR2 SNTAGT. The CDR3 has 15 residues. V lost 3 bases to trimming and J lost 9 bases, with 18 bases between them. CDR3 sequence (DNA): TGTGCCAGCAGTGAGGCCAAAACAGGGCGTGCTGAGCAGTTCTTC. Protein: CASSEAKTGRAEQFF.

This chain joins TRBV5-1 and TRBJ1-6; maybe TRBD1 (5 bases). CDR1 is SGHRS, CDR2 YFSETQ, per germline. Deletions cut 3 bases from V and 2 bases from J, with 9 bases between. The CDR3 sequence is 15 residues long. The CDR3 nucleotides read TGCGCCAGCAGCTGGCAGGGCCCCTATAATTCACCCCTCCACTTT. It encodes CASSWQGPYNSPLHF. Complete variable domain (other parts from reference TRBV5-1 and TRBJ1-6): KAGVTQTPRYLIKTRGQQVTLSCSPISGHRSVSWYQQTPGQGLQFLFEYFSETQRNKGNFPGRFSGRQFSNSRSEMNVSTLELGDSALYLCASSWQGPYNSPLHFGNGTRLTVT.

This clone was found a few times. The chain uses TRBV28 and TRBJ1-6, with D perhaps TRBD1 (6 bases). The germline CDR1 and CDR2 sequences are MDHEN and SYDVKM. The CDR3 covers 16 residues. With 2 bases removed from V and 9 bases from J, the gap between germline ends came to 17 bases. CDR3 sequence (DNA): TGTGCCAGCAGTTTACCCCCGACAGGAATAGGTTCACCCCTCCACTTT. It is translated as CASSLPPTGIGSPLHF.

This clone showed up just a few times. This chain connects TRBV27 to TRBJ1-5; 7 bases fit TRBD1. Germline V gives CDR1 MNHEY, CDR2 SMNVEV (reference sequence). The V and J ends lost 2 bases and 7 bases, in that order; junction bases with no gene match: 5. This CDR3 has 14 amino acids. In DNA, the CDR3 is TGTGCCAGCAGTTTAACAGGGGTCGCGCAGCCCCAGCATTTT. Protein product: CASSLTGVAQPQHF.

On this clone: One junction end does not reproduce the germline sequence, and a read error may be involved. This CDR3 is CASSYAGGQNSPLHF. Here the CDR3 DNA reads TGTGCCAGCAGTTACGCAGGGGGACAGAATTCACCCCTACACTTT. This sequence joins TRBV6-2 or TRBV6-3 and TRBJ1-6; 7 bases are shared with TRBD1. Germline CDR1 is MNHEY and CDR2 is SVGEGT. The CDR3 has 15 amino acids.

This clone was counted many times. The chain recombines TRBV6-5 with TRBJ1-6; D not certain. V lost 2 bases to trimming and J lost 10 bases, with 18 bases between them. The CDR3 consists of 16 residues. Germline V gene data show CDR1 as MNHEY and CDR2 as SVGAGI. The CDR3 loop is CASSYTDFSLGSPLHF. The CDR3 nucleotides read TGTGCCAGCAGTTACACGGACTTCAGTCTGGGGTCACCCCTCCACTTT.

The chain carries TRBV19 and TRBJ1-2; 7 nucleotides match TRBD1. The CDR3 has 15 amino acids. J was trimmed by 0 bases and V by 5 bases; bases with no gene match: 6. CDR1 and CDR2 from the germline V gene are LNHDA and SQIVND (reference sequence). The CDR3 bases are TGTGCCAGTAGTCACCTGGGACAGTCTAACTATGGCTACACCTTC. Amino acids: CASSHLGQSNYGYTF.

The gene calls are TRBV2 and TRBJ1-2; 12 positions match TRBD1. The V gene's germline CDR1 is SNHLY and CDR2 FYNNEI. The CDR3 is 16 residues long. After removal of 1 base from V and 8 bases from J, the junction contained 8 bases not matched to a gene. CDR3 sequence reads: CASSEGPGQGARGYTF. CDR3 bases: TGTGCCAGCAGTGAAGGCCCGGGACAGGGGGCACGGGGCTACACCTTC.

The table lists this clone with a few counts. CDR3 protein: CATSDQREGRGNEQFF. The CDR3 DNA reads as TGTGCCACCAGTGATCAGCGGGAGGGTAGGGGCAATGAGCAGTTCTTC. The rearrangement links TRBV24-1 to TRBJ2-1, with 10 nucleotides matching TRBD2. The CDR3 consists of 16 residues. Germline V CDR1 and CDR2: KGHDR, SFDVKD. V lost 3 bases and J lost 6; bases outside the gene matches: 7.

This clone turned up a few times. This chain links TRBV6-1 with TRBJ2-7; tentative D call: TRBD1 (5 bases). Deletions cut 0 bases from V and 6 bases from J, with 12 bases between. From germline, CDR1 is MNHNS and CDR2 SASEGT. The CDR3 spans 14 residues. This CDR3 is CASSEAYRTREQYF. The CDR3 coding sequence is TGTGCCAGCAGTGAAGCATATCGGACACGCGAGCAGTACTTC.

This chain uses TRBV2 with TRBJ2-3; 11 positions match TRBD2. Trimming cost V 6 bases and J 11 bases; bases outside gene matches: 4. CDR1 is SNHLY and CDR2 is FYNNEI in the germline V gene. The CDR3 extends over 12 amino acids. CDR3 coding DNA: TGTGCCAGCAGGGTAGCGGGGGGGGTGCAGTATTTT. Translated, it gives CASRVAGGVQYF. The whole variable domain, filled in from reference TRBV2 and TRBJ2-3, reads EPEVTQTPSHQVTQMGQEVILRCVPISNHLYFYWYRQILGQKVEFLVSFYNNEISEKSEIFDDQFSVERPDGSNFTLKIRSTKLEDSAMYFCASRVAGGVQYFGPGTRLTVL.

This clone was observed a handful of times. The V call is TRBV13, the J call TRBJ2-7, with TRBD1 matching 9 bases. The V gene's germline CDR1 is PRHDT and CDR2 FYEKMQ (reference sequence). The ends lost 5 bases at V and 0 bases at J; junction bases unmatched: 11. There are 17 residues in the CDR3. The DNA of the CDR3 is TGTGCCAGCAGCACCAAAGGGGGGGACAGGGCCTCCTACGAGCAGTACTTC. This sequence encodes CASSTKGGDRASYEQYF. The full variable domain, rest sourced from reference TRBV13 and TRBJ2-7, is AAGVIQSPRHLIKEKRETATLKCYPIPRHDTVYWYQQGPGQDPQFLISFYEKMQSDKGSIPDRFSAQQFSDYHSELNMSSLELGDSALYFCASSTKGGDRASYEQYFGPGTRLTVT.

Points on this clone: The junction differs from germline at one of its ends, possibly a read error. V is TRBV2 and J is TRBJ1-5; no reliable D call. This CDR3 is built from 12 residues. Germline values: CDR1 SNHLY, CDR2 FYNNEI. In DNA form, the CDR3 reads TGTGCCAGCAGTGAAGAGTTTCAGCCCCAACATTTT. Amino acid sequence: CASSEEFQPQHF.

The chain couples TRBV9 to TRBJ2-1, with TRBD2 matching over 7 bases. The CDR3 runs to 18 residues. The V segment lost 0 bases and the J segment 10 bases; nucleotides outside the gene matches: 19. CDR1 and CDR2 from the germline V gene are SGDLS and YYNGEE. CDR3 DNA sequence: TGTGCCAGCAGCGTAGAGCTGGGGGGGACCGTCTGGACGGTGGAGCAGTTCTTC. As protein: CASSVELGGTVWTVEQFF.

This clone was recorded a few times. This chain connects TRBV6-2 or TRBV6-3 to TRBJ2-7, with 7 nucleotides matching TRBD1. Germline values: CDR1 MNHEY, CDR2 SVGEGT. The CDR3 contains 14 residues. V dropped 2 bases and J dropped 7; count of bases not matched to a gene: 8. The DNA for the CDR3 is TGTGCCAGCAGTTACAGCGAGGGGGCGCGGGAGCAGTACTTC. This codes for CASSYSEGAREQYF.

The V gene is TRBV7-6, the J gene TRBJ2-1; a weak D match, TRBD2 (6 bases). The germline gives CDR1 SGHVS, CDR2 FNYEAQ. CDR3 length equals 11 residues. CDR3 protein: CASGRGSEQFF. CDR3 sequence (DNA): TGTGCTAGTGGTCGGGGGAGTGAGCAGTTCTTC.